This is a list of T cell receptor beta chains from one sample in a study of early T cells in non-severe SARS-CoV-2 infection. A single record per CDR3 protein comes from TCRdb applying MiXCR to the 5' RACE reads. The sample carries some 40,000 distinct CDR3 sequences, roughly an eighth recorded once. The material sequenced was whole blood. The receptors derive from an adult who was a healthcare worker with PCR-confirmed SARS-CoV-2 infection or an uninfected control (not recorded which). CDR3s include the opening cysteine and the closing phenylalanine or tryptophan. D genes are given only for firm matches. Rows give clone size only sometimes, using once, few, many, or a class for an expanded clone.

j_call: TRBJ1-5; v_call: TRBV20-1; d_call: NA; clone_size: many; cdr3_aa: CSATRQPGSNQPLHF; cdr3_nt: TGCAGTGCTACCCGACAGCCCGGAAGTAACCAGCCCCTGCATTTT
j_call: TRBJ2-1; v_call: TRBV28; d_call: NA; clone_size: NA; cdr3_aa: CASSPPLGGGRNEQFF; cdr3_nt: TGTGCCAGCAGTCCACCTCTGGGGGGAGGCCGCAATGAGCAGTTCTTC
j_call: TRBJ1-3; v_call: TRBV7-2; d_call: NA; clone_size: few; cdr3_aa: CASSQEGGRNTIYF; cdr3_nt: TGTGCCAGCAGCCAAGAGGGAGGAAGAAACACCATATATTTT
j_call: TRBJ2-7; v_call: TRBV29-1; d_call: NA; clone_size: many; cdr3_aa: CSVAFWGTQGVSYEQYF; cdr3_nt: TGCAGCGTTGCGTTTTGGGGGACACAGGGAGTCTCCTACGAGCAGTACTTC
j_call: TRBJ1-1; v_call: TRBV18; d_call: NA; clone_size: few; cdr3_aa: CASSPTGHTEAFF; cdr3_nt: TGTGCCAGCTCACCCACAGGTCACACTGAAGCTTTCTTT
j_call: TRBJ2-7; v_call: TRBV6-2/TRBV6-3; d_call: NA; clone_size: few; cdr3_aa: CASSPHDYEQYF; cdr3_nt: TGTGCCAGCAGTCCCCATGACTACGAGCAGTACTTC
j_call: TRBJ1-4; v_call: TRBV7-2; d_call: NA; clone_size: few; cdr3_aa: CASSLAGAEKLFF; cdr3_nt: TGTGCCAGCAGCTTAGCAGGGGCTGAAAAACTGTTTTTT
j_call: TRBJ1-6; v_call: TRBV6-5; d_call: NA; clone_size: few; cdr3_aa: CASTKGETSPLHF; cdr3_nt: TGTGCCAGCACGAAGGGGGAAACTTCACCCCTCCACTTT
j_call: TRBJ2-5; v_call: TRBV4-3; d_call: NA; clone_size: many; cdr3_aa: CASSQETWGSQETQYF; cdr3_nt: TGCGCCAGCAGCCAAGAAACTTGGGGAAGTCAAGAGACCCAGTACTTC
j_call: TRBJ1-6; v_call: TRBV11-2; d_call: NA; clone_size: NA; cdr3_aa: CASRARPVYNSPLHF; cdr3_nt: TGTGCCAGCAGGGCCCGGCCGGTCTATAATTCACCCCTCCACTTT
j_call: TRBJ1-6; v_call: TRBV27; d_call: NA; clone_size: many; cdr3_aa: CASRLDSFNNSPLHF; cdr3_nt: TGTGCCAGCAGACTAGACAGTTTCAATAATTCACCCCTCCACTTT
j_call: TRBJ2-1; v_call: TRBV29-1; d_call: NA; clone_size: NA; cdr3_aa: CSVEEGMDQYNEQFF; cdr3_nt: TGCAGCGTTGAAGAGGGAATGGACCAATACAATGAGCAGTTCTTC
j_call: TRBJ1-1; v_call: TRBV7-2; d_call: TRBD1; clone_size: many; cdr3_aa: CASSRDRVNTEAFF; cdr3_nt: TGTGCCAGCAGCAGGGACAGAGTGAACACTGAAGCTTTCTTT
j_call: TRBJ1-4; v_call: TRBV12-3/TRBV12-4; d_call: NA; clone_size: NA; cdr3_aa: CASSFSRLYEKLFF; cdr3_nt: TGTGCCAGCAGTTTTTCCAGGTTATATGAAAAACTGTTTTTT
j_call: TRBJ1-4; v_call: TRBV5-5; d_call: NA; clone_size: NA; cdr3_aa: CASSGGRPTNEKLFF; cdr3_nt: TGTGCCAGCAGCGGGGGACGCCCAACTAATGAAAAACTGTTTTTT
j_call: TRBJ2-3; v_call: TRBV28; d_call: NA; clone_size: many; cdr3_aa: CASSLPSFSTDTQYF; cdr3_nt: TGTGCCAGCAGTTTACCAAGCTTCAGCACAGATACGCAGTATTTT